This T cell receptor (beta chain) was sequenced during a study of molecular identifiers for immune sequencing clone quantification. Study-wide findings and caveats: Clones that exceeded 20 RNA copies held over 98% of effector molecules, yet under 1% in naive cells.

This clonotype has ten or more counts. Its antigen remains unidentified. V was clipped by 6 bases and J by 0 bases; unmatched bases: 8. The CDR3 is 14 residues long. Germline V gene sequence: CDR1 DFQATT, CDR2 SNEGSKA (reference sequence). From the PCR reads, TCRdb called clonotypes with MiXCR, one entry per CDR3 protein. The table includes around 480,000 distinct CDR3 sequences, around a fifth detected once. This sequence was found in a human donor in good health. Some libraries in this study had Jurkat cell RNA spiked in. This chain joins TRBV20-1 and TRBJ2-7, with 7 bases that match TRBD1. What was sequenced was naive CD8+ T cells from blood, with Jurkat cell RNA spiked in. This sample's subset: FACS-sorted CD8+CD4-CCR7+CD45RA+ naive T cells. CDR3 region: CSAGQTLSSYEQYF. In DNA, the CDR3 is TGCAGTGCGGGACAGACCCTGAGCTCCTACGAGCAGTACTTC.